The 9 T cell receptor beta chains below all came from one sample that was sequenced in a study of metastatic and nonmetastatic thyroid tumors. No treatment of any kind had been given to any patient before thyroid surgery. Using MiXCR, TCRdb reanalyzed the PCR reads. The sample records roughly 41,000 clones, about 15% being singletons. Material for sequencing was blood. The receptors originated from a female donor with papillary thyroid cancer or a benign thyroid nodule (not recorded which). Some clones in this sample may be carry-over from other donors' samples.

This chain joins TRBV6-5 and TRBJ2-2; D possibly corresponds to TRBD1 (6 bases). The CDR3 is 14 residues long. Trimming stripped 0 bases from V and 8 bases from J, with 10 bases between. The V gene's germline CDR1 is MNHEY and CDR2 SVGAGI. The CDR3 DNA follows: TGTGCCAGCAGTTACTCGCAAGGGGGAGGGGAGCTGTTTTTT. Translating gives CASSYSQGGGELFF.

This clone was seen a handful of times. The genes are TRBV6-1 and TRBJ2-2, with 10 bases fitting TRBD2. CDR1 and CDR2 (germline): MNHNS, SASEGT. V gave up 6 bases and J gave up 4 bases; unmatched junction bases: 5. CDR3 length equals 15 residues. CDR3 residues: CASSPLAGLTGELFF. The CDR3 DNA sequence: TGTGCCAGCAGCCCACTAGCGGGACTCACCGGGGAGCTGTTTTTT.

The CDR3 DNA sequence: TGTGCCAGCACCCCGCTGTACAGACTTCAGGCGGATACGCAGTATTTT. It specifies CASTPLYRLQADTQYF. This rearrangement joins TRBV27 to TRBJ2-3; D is uncertain. V lost 7 bases, J lost 6 bases, and 23 bases lay in between. The CDR3 loop spans 16 amino acids. Germline V CDR1 and CDR2: MNHEY, SMNVEV (reference sequence).

In its sample, this clone was seen many times. The rearrangement uses TRBV20-1 and TRBJ1-1; TRBD1 is a possible D gene (5 bases). The CDR3 is made up of 14 amino acids. Germline assignment: CDR1 DFQATT and CDR2 SNEGSKA (reference sequence). Trimming shortened V by 6 bases and J by 4 bases, and 18 bases separated the two germline ends. This CDR3 is CSADQSLQVTEAFF. The CDR3, as DNA: TGCAGTGCCGACCAATCCCTACAGGTCACTGAAGCTTTCTTT.

This clone is labeled as medium-sized. V and J are TRBV5-1 and TRBJ2-7; D is possibly TRBD1 (6 bases). Trimming stripped 4 bases from V and 4 bases from J, with 12 bases between. The CDR3 spans 13 residues. From germline, CDR1 is SGHRS and CDR2 YFSETQ. CDR3 DNA: TGCGCCAGCAGCACAGACAGGCTGTACGAGCAGTACTTC. It specifies CASSTDRLYEQYF.

This clone was picked up many times. The chain uses TRBV9 and TRBJ1-2; TRBD1 might be the D (6 bases). The V end was cut by 0 bases, the J end by 3 bases, with 12 bases between. Germline V gives CDR1 SGDLS, CDR2 YYNGEE. The CDR3 is 15 residues long. The CDR3 region has the DNA TGTGCCAGCAGCGTAGATGGACAGCGAGACTATGGCTACACCTTC. Translating gives CASSVDGQRDYGYTF.

The CDR3 bases are TGTGCCAGCAGCTTAGTTGGAGGGATTAGCAATGAGCAGTTCTTC. Translation: CASSLVGGISNEQFF. The V call is TRBV7-2, the J call TRBJ2-1, with D tentatively TRBD2 (6 bases). Germline CDR1 is SGHTA and CDR2 is FQGNSA. Trimming cost V 1 base and J 6 bases, with 13 bases left between them. This CDR3 contains 15 residues.

This clone occurred many times. The rearrangement joins TRBV6-1 to TRBJ2-2, with 9 positions matching TRBD1. The CDR3 has 16 residues. Germline trimming cut 2 bases from V and 5 bases from J; bases unmatched to any gene: 6. The germline gives CDR1 MNHNS, CDR2 SASEGT. The CDR3 region is CASSEYGTGKTGELFF. CDR3 sequence (DNA): TGTGCCAGCAGTGAATACGGGACAGGGAAGACCGGGGAGCTGTTTTTT.

The sample holds many counts of this clone. The chain carries TRBV5-1 and TRBJ1-4; unclear D gene. The CDR3 has 14 amino acids. Germline CDR1 reads SGHRS; CDR2 reads YFSETQ. The germline V and J ends were trimmed by 0 bases and 5 bases, with 8 bases remaining between them. CDR3 in amino acids: CASSLEAVNEKLFF. In nucleotides, the CDR3 is TGCGCCAGCAGCTTGGAGGCAGTCAATGAAAAACTGTTTTTT. The entire variable domain, with the rest obtained from reference TRBV5-1 and TRBJ1-4, is as follows: KAGVTQTPRYLIKTRGQQVTLSCSPISGHRSVSWYQQTPGQGLQFLFEYFSETQRNKGNFPGRFSGRQFSNSRSEMNVSTLELGDSALYLCASSLEAVNEKLFFGSGTQLSVL.